This entry features one TCR beta chain sequence. This sample is part of a study of blood T cell repertoires in COVID-19. The CDR3 is 17 amino acids. V lost 6 bases and J lost 7; bases outside the gene matches: 16. CDR1 and CDR2 (germline): KGHSH, LQKENI. Profiled with immunoSEQ multiplex PCR; TCRdb holds only in-frame clones, not every one. The data contain more than 65,000 clones, roughly 80% of them singletons. The chain is built from TRBV18 and TRBJ2-2; 8 bases match TRBD2. The receptor was derived from a woman aged 70 to 79 with acute or convalescent COVID-19. Sample: peripheral blood. The CDR3 DNA is TGTGCCAGCTCTCGAAATTCGGTAGCGGGGCCTCTCGGGGAGCTGTTTTTT. Its protein is CASSRNSVAGPLGELFF.